These T cell receptor beta chains were read from a single sample in a study of cytomegalovirus exposure and HLA in healthy donors. Repertoires were generated with immunoSEQ multiplex PCR, while TCRdb's copy carries only in-frame clones and drops some. The sample shows more than 65,000 clones, over 70% of them seen only once. The sequencing input was PBMCs. The receptors were gathered from a man aged 18 to 30 in good health and CMV-seropositive. The CDR3 runs from the conserved cysteine through the conserved F or W.

length,V,CDR3
14,TRBV6-5,CASSDSYSNQPQHF
14,TRBV2,CASSESLVNYGYTF
12,TRBV2,CASRRGTNEQFF
15,TRBV4-1,CASSQVAGEYNEQFF
17,TRBV11-2,CASSSPSRLAGAGTQYF
16,TRBV4-1,CASSQDSTNSGNTIYF
16,TRBV5-1,CASSQQGLSVNTEAFF
15,TRBV9,CASTLGRVGTGELFF
14,TRBV29-1,CSARGGTVIEKLFF
14,TRBV28,CASIRGQGFYEQYF
14,TRBV15,CATSRGQGSVEQYF
12,TRBV28,CASSHRGLGYTF
14,TRBV28,CASKQTGFAGELFF
14,TRBV29-1,CSVEGQGANTEAFF
14,TRBV18,CASSRQGLSYEQYF
15,TRBV13,CASSVLAGPWGEQFF
12,TRBV9,CASSTRTDTQYF
11,TRBV7-2,CASTLYTEAFF
14,TRBV5-6,CASSLLRGGDGYTF
14,TRBV6-1,CASSLKPQGNEQFF
13,TRBV27,CASEGLGGNEQFF